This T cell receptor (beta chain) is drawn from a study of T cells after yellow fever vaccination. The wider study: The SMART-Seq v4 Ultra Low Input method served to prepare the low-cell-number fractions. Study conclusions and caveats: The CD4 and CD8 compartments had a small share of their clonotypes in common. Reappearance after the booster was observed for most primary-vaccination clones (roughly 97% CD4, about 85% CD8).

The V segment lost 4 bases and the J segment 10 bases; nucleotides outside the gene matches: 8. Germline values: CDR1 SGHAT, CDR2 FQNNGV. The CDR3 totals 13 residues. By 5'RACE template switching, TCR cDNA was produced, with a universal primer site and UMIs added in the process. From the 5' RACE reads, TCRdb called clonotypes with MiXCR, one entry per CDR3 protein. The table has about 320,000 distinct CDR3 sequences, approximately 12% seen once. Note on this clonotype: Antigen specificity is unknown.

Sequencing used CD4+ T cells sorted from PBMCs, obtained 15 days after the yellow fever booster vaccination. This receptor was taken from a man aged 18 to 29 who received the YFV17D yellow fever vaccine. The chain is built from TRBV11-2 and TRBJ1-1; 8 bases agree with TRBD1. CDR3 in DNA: TGTGCCAGCAGCTCAGGACAGGGTTCGGTAGCTTTCTTT. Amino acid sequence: CASSSGQGSVAFF.